The rows below give T cell receptor beta chains drawn from one sample of a study of blood T cell repertoires in COVID-19. TCRdb's table, derived via immunoSEQ multiplex PCR, lists solely in-frame clones and lacks some. The sample contains 220,000 or so clones, roughly 90% of which appear only once. Specimen: PBMCs or T cells enriched from blood (not recorded which). The receptors originated from a man aged 30 to 39 who had been exposed to COVID-19. Each CDR3 is given with its conserved first and last residue. The D gene is left open where the match is weak. Part of the rows lack a size; the others show once, few, many or a class for expanded clones.

>TRBV5-1|TRBJ1-2|NA|13|NA
CASSSTVAHGYTF
TGCGCCAGCAGCTCGACAGTTGCCCATGGCTACACCTTC
>TRBV7-3|TRBJ2-7|NA|15|NA
CASSPQAGSQKEQYF
TGTGCCAGCAGCCCCCAAGCCGGGTCCCAAAAGGAGCAGTACTTC
>TRBV15|TRBJ1-3|NA|17|TRBD1
CATSGYTGGAYGNTIYF
TGTGCCACCAGCGGTTATACAGGGGGCGCGTATGGAAACACCATATATTTT
>TRBV12-3/TRBV12-4|TRBJ2-3|NA|12|NA
CASSAYPDTQYF
TGTGCCAGCAGTGCGTACCCAGATACGCAGTATTTT
>TRBV29-1|TRBJ1-1|NA|16|TRBD1
CSVSTGASLFNTEAFF
TGCAGCGTCTCGACAGGGGCCTCCCTCTTTAACACTGAAGCTTTCTTT
>TRBV25-1|TRBJ1-6|NA|16|NA
CASSLPGPVENSPLHF
TGTGCCAGCAGTCTTCCGGGTCCTGTGGAGAATTCACCCCTCCACTTT
>TRBV2|TRBJ1-1|NA|14|NA
CASTEGNYGREAFF
TGTGCCAGCACTGAAGGAAATTATGGGCGTGAAGCTTTCTTT
>TRBV11-2|TRBJ2-3|NA|16|NA
CASSRDGGRFTDTQYF
TGTGCCAGCAGCAGGGACGGGGGTCGCTTCACAGATACGCAGTATTTT
>TRBV6-1|TRBJ2-1|NA|13|NA
CASSDIGGPDQFF
TGTGCCAGCAGTGACATCGGGGGGCCTGACCAGTTCTTC
>TRBV5-1|TRBJ1-2|NA|13|NA
CASSGRPNYGYTF
TGCGCCAGCAGCGGGCGACCTAACTATGGCTACACCTTC
>TRBV10-3|TRBJ2-3|NA|14|NA
CAISAAENTDTQYF
TGTGCCATCAGTGCGGCGGAGAACACAGATACGCAGTATTTT
>TRBV11-1|TRBJ2-7|NA|14|NA
CASSLGLRSYEQYF
TGTGCCAGCAGCTTAGGGCTGCGGTCCTACGAGCAGTACTTC
>TRBV6-1|TRBJ2-3|NA|17|TRBD2
CASSVQHSGGWADTQYF
TGTGCCAGCAGTGTTCAACACAGCGGGGGATGGGCAGATACGCAGTATTTT
>TRBV19|TRBJ2-2|NA|16|TRBD2
CASSQRGGFSAGELFF
TGTGCCAGTAGCCAGCGGGGGGGATTTTCGGCCGGGGAGCTGTTTTTT
>TRBV9|TRBJ1-2|few|15|TRBD1
CASSSRQGFNYGYTF
TGTGCCAGCAGCTCACGACAGGGCTTTAACTATGGCTACACCTTC
>TRBV5-4|TRBJ1-2|NA|10|NA
CASSFVGYTF
TGTGCCAGCAGCTTCGTTGGCTACACCTTC
>TRBV5-5|TRBJ2-7|NA|13|NA
CASSLFAGNEQYF
TGTGCCAGCAGCTTATTTGCCGGTAACGAGCAGTACTTC
>TRBV5-5|TRBJ2-3|NA|18|TRBD2
CASSSPGTSGGSTDTQYF
TGTGCCAGCAGCTCCCCCGGGACTAGCGGGGGGTCCACAGATACGCAGTATTTT
>TRBV24-1|TRBJ1-3|NA|13|NA
CATSDSGGNTIYF
TGTGCCACCAGTGATTCAGGCGGAAACACCATATATTTT
>TRBV18|TRBJ1-1|few|14|NA
CASSPLERNAEAFF
TGTGCCAGCTCACCACTCGAGAGGAACGCTGAAGCTTTCTTT
>TRBV28|TRBJ1-4|NA|16|NA
CASSPSGTREDEKLFF
TGTGCCAGCAGTCCGTCCGGGACGCGGGAGGATGAAAAACTGTTTTTT
>TRBV5-4|TRBJ2-7|NA|14|TRBD2
CASSPGTSGYEQYF
TGTGCCAGCAGCCCCGGGACTAGCGGTTACGAGCAGTACTTC
>TRBV7-9|TRBJ2-7|NA|16|TRBD2
CASSFFGGGIGYEQYF
TGTGCCAGCAGCTTCTTCGGCGGGGGAATAGGTTACGAGCAGTACTTC
>TRBV6-1|TRBJ1-5|NA|15|NA
CASSEGSRVGEPQHF
TGTGCCAGCAGTGAGGGCTCCAGGGTTGGGGAGCCCCAGCATTTT
>TRBV4-2|TRBJ2-5|NA|16|TRBD2
CASSQDVGGGSFAQYF
TGTGCCAGCAGCCAAGACGTCGGGGGGGGTTCGTTTGCCCAGTACTTC
>TRBV5-6|TRBJ2-3|NA|16|TRBD2
CASSLRLAGSTDTQYF
TGTGCCAGCAGCCTTAGGCTAGCGGGATCCACAGATACGCAGTATTTT
>TRBV4-1|TRBJ1-2|NA|15|TRBD1
CASSQERQGNYGYTF
TGCGCCAGCAGCCAAGAAAGACAGGGGAACTATGGCTACACCTTC
>TRBV2|TRBJ1-3|NA|15|NA
CAIRLGGEAGNTIYF
TGTGCCATTCGATTGGGAGGGGAAGCTGGAAACACCATATATTTT
>TRBV5-6|TRBJ1-1|NA|13|NA
CASKTEVGTEAFF
TGTGCCAGCAAGACCGAGGTGGGCACTGAAGCTTTCTTT
>TRBV7-2|TRBJ2-7|NA|14|TRBD1
CASSLGDSVEEQYF
TGTGCCAGCAGCTTAGGGGACAGTGTTGAGGAGCAGTACTTC
>TRBV27|TRBJ2-7|NA|14|TRBD2
CASSLSVAAGVQYF
TGTGCCAGCAGTTTATCTGTAGCAGCGGGGGTCCAGTACTTC
>TRBV3-1/TRBV3-2|TRBJ2-1|NA|15|NA
CASSQDSGQYNEQFF
TGTGCCAGCAGCCAAGATTCAGGCCAATACAATGAGCAGTTCTTC
>TRBV10-1|TRBJ1-1|NA|10|NA
CASSGAEAFF
TGCGCCAGCAGTGGGGCAGAAGCTTTCTTT
>TRBV9|TRBJ2-1|NA|17|TRBD1
CASSAPIRDRSNNEQFF
TGTGCCAGCAGCGCGCCGATCCGGGACAGGTCGAACAATGAGCAGTTCTTC
>TRBV5-1|TRBJ1-2|once|14|NA
CASRSRQGGYGYTF
TGCGCCAGCAGGAGCCGGCAGGGTGGATATGGCTACACCTTC
>TRBV6-5|TRBJ1-2|NA|14|TRBD1
CASGLGTAFYGYTF
TGTGCCAGCGGCCTCGGGACAGCGTTCTATGGCTACACCTTC
>TRBV3-1/TRBV3-2|TRBJ2-7|NA|15|TRBD2
CASSQDSLAGDEQYF
TGTGCCAGCAGCCAAGATTCCCTAGCGGGGGACGAGCAGTACTTC
>TRBV19|TRBJ2-7|NA|13|NA
CASSIGGDYEQYF
TGTGCCAGTAGTATCGGCGGAGATTACGAGCAGTACTTC
>TRBV19|TRBJ1-5|NA|16|TRBD1
CASSMETGTARQPQHF
TGTGCCAGTAGTATGGAGACAGGGACAGCACGTCAGCCCCAGCATTTT
>TRBV7-6|TRBJ1-5|NA|15|NA
CASSISSGGNQPQHF
TGTGCCAGCAGCATAAGCTCAGGGGGCAATCAGCCCCAGCATTTT
>TRBV6-5|TRBJ2-1|NA|15|TRBD2
CASRAASGAYNEQFF
TGTGCCAGCAGGGCCGCTAGCGGGGCGTACAATGAGCAGTTCTTC
>TRBV4-2|TRBJ2-7|NA|13|NA
CASSQAARDEQYF
TGTGCCAGCAGCCAAGCGGCCCGGGACGAGCAGTACTTC
>TRBV4-1|TRBJ2-7|NA|14|NA
CASSEYGSSYEQYF
TGCGCCAGCAGCGAATACGGGAGCTCCTACGAGCAGTACTTC
>TRBV19|TRBJ1-5|NA|14|TRBD1
CATALTGVNQPQHF
TGTGCCACAGCTCTTACAGGGGTGAATCAGCCCCAGCATTTT
>TRBV18|TRBJ1-6|NA|18|NA
CASSPAVRGRSYNSPLHF
TGTGCCAGCTCACCAGCCGTGCGGGGGAGATCCTATAATTCACCCCTCCACTTT
>TRBV5-4|TRBJ1-2|NA|16|NA
CASRNTGSGGPGGYTF
TGTGCCAGCAGAAATACGGGATCGGGAGGGCCGGGCGGCTACACCTTC
>TRBV5-1|TRBJ1-1|once|13|NA
CASNDRMNTEAFF
TGCGCCAGCAACGACAGAATGAACACTGAAGCTTTCTTT
>TRBV2|TRBJ1-6|NA|16|TRBD1
CASSEGGDSYNSPLHF
TGTGCCAGCAGTGAAGGGGGGGACAGTTATAATTCACCCCTCCACTTT
>TRBV5-1|TRBJ1-1|few|14|TRBD1
CASSRGQLNTEAFF
TGCGCCAGCAGCAGGGGACAGCTGAACACTGAAGCTTTCTTT
>TRBV2|TRBJ1-2|NA|15|NA
CATREGTGANYGYTF
TGTGCCACCCGCGAGGGGACTGGAGCTAACTATGGCTACACCTTC
>TRBV5-5|TRBJ1-2|NA|14|NA
CASSSRPLGDGYTF
TGTGCCAGCAGCTCCCGTCCTCTGGGAGATGGCTACACCTTC